The TCR beta chain described here comes from a study of blood T cell repertoires in COVID-19. Study-level information: Sample material is recorded as cDNA or gDNA derived from T cells, B-cell-depleted T cells, or PBMCs.

Resolution of symptoms, clearance, or two negative PCRs was present in recovered Cohort 3 donors. The protocol was immunoSEQ multiplex PCR, while the TCRdb copy is restricted to in-frame clones and leaves out a portion. Found here are some 100,000 clones, around 86% of them singletons; the top ten hold 2% to 3%. The V segment lost 6 bases and the J segment 7 bases; nucleotides outside the gene matches: 3. This CDR3 is 14 amino acids long. Germline CDR1 and CDR2: ENHRY and SYGVKD. The sample was PBMCs or T cells enriched from blood (not recorded which). The source of this sequence is a woman between 50 and 59 years old who had recovered from COVID-19. This chain links TRBV10-3 with TRBJ1-6; TRBD1 agrees at 10 bases. CDR3: CAIRPGQGNSPLHF. The CDR3 coding sequence is TGTGCCATCAGGCCGGGACAGGGGAATTCACCCCTCCACTTT.